This passage covers 10 T cell receptor beta chains from one sample sequenced in a study of blood T cell repertoires in COVID-19. Data came from immunoSEQ multiplex PCR; TCRdb stores just in-frame clones and leaves some out. The top ten clones hold 9.2% of a sample with about 150,000 clones, roughly 80% of them seen once. The sample consisted of PBMCs or T cells enriched from blood (not recorded which). These receptors were collected from a man aged 50 or older who had recovered from COVID-19.

This chain connects TRBV4-2 to TRBJ2-3, with TRBD1 as a possible D gene (5 bases). The CDR3 loop spans 16 amino acids. V was shortened by 0 bases and J by 6 bases, with 16 bases between the two germline ends. Per the germline V gene, CDR1 is LGHNA and CDR2 is YNFKEQ. Here the CDR3 DNA reads TGTGCCAGCAGCCAAGACTTGGCAGGGTTAGGGGATACGCAGTATTTT. Amino acid sequence: CASSQDLAGLGDTQYF.

The chain joins TRBV6-5 to TRBJ1-4; 9 nucleotides align to TRBD1. Germline V gene lookup returns CDR1 MNHEY and CDR2 SVGAGI. CDR3 length: 15 amino acids. After removal of 4 bases from V and 4 bases from J, the junction contained 4 bases not matched to a gene. The CDR3, as DNA: TGTGCCAGCAGTTCTCGGACAGGGGATAATGAAAAACTGTTTTTT. Encoded protein: CASSSRTGDNEKLFF.

J is TRBJ2-7 and V is TRBV5-1, with D possibly TRBD1 on 6 matching bases. CDR1 is SGHRS, CDR2 YFSETQ, per germline. The V gene lost 4 bases and the J gene lost 3 bases, with 20 bases spanning the gap. The CDR3 sequence is 16 residues long. CDR3 nucleotides: TGCGCCAGCAGCCTAGTAGGGACACGGACTCTCTACGAGCAGTACTTC. Its translation: CASSLVGTRTLYEQYF.

The V and J genes are TRBV5-4 and TRBJ1-5; perhaps TRBD1 as D (5 bases). Germline CDR1 and CDR2: SGHNT and YYREEE (reference sequence). The V and J ends lost 4 bases and 7 bases respectively, with 12 bases between them. CDR3 size: 13 residues. CDR3 protein: CASSGGVRQPQHF. CDR3 bases: TGTGCCAGCAGCGGAGGGGTCAGGCAGCCCCAGCATTTT.

The chain uses TRBV9 and TRBJ1-3; 7 bases map to TRBD1. V lost 3 bases to trimming and J lost 4 bases; unmatched junction nucleotides: 4. CDR1 SGDLS and CDR2 YYNGEE come from the germline V gene. The CDR3 covers 14 residues. Here the CDR3 reads CASSGQGAGNTIYF. CDR3 DNA sequence: TGTGCCAGCAGCGGACAGGGCGCGGGAAACACCATATATTTT.

J is TRBJ1-2 and V is TRBV5-1, with 7 bases identical to TRBD1. From germline, CDR1 is SGHRS and CDR2 YFSETQ. Trimming removed 4 bases from V and 2 bases from J; junction bases left unmatched: 5. This CDR3 contains 14 residues. CDR3 sequence (DNA): TGCGCCAGCAGCCCAGGGACAGCCAACTATGGCTACACCTTC. Amino acid sequence: CASSPGTANYGYTF.

The rearrangement links TRBV5-4 to TRBJ1-3; 9 bases map to TRBD1. The CDR3 has 14 amino acids. Germline loops: CDR1 SGHNT, CDR2 YYREEE (reference sequence). V shed 2 bases, J shed 7 bases, and the junction held 4 bases outside the gene matches. This CDR3 is CASSFGQGRNTIYF. The DNA for the CDR3 is TGTGCCAGCAGCTTCGGACAGGGGAGGAACACCATATATTTT.

This sequence joins TRBV6-5 and TRBJ1-2; TRBD1 agrees at 7 bases. Germline lookup yields CDR1 MNHEY and CDR2 SVGAGI. Germline trimming cut 2 bases from V and 0 bases from J; bases unmatched to any gene: 3. The CDR3 loop spans 15 amino acids. CDR3 nucleotides: TGTGCCAGCAGTTACACAGGGGCAGCTAACTATGGCTACACCTTC. Its translation: CASSYTGAANYGYTF.

A single count supports this clone. V usage is TRBV7-9 and J usage is TRBJ2-1; no reliable D call. V shed 4 bases and J shed 8 bases, with 9 bases lying between them. The V gene's germline CDR1 is SEHNR and CDR2 FQNEAQ (reference sequence). The CDR3 loop spans 12 amino acids. CDR3 DNA: TGTGCCAGCAGCTCCTCGGTCGATGAGCAGTTCTTC. This translates into CASSSSVDEQFF.

This clone was seen only once. The chain recombines TRBV7-8 with TRBJ1-5; 7 nucleotides align to TRBD1. The CDR3 has 15 amino acids. With 5 bases clipped from V and 6 bases from J, the junction kept 10 bases outside the gene matches. CDR1 is SGHVS, CDR2 FQNEAQ, per germline. The CDR3 DNA reads as TGTGCCAGCAGCCCAGGGGGGATTGTCAGTCAGCCCCAGCATTTT. Protein: CASSPGGIVSQPQHF.